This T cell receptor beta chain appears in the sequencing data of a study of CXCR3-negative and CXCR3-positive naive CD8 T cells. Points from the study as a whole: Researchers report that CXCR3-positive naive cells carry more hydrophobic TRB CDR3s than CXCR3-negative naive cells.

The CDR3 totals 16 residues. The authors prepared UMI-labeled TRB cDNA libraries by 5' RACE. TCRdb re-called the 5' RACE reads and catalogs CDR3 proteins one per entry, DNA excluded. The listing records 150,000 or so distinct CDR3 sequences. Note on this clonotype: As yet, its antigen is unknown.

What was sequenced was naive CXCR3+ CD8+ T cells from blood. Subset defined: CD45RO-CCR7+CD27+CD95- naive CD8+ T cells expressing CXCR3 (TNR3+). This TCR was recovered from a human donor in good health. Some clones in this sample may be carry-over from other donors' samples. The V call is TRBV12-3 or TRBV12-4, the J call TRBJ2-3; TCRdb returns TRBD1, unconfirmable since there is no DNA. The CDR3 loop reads CASSLAHRGSTDTQYF.